These 9 T cell receptor beta chains were sequenced from one sample in a study of cytomegalovirus exposure and HLA in healthy donors. The primer mix had 60 Vbeta and 13 Jbeta primers. This table comes from immunoSEQ multiplex PCR, and its TCRdb copy is limited to in-frame clones, with some not included. The profile shows roughly 160,000 clones, roughly 80% of them singletons. Sequencing was performed on PBMCs. All receptors come from a male donor in good health and CMV-seropositive.

The V and J genes are TRBV28 and TRBJ1-1, with a tentative D call TRBD1 (5 bases). The germline V and J ends were trimmed by 7 bases and 5 bases, with 14 bases remaining between them. In germline, CDR1 is MDHEN, CDR2 SYDVKM. The CDR3 runs to 13 residues. CDR3 nucleotides: TGTGCCAGCACCCAATATCAGGGAACTGAAGCTTTCTTT. This gives the protein CASTQYQGTEAFF.

This sequence joins TRBV27 and TRBJ2-3; tentatively, D is TRBD2 (5 bases). Trimming shortened V by 2 bases and J by 4 bases, and 13 bases separated the two germline ends. The germline CDR1 and CDR2 sequences are MNHEY and SMNVEV (reference sequence). The CDR3 loop spans 15 amino acids. The CDR3 sequence: CASSLVTGSPDTQYF. The CDR3, as DNA: TGTGCCAGCAGTTTAGTGACGGGGAGTCCAGATACGCAGTATTTT.

The genes are TRBV28 and TRBJ2-7; tentatively, D is TRBD2 (5 bases). The V end lost 1 base, the J end lost 3 bases, and 13 bases lay between the germline ends. The germline V gene encodes CDR1 MDHEN and CDR2 SYDVKM. CDR3 length: 15 amino acids. The CDR3 protein is CASSLLGLASYEQYF. The CDR3, as DNA: TGTGCCAGCAGTTTATTAGGACTGGCGAGCTACGAGCAGTACTTC.

This clone appeared a single time. The rearrangement joins TRBV6-1 to TRBJ2-7; unclear D gene. There are 12 residues in the CDR3. The V gene's germline CDR1 is MNHNS and CDR2 SASEGT. With 3 bases removed from V and 5 bases from J, the gap between germline ends came to 8 bases. DNA for the CDR3: TGTGCCAGCAGTGAGAAGAGCCACGAGCAGTACTTC. Encoded protein: CASSEKSHEQYF.

This clone was found once. At one end the junction does not follow the germline gene, possibly because of a read error. V usage is TRBV7-9 and J usage is TRBJ1-2; D call uncertain. The CDR3 sequence is 13 residues long. The germline CDR1 and CDR2 sequences are SEHNR and FQNEAQ (reference sequence). The CDR3 DNA sequence: TGTTCCAGCAGCTTAGGACTGGAATATGGCTACACCTTC. Translation: CSSSLGLEYGYTF.

This chain connects TRBV6-5 to TRBJ1-1; D is ambiguous. The V end was cut by 10 bases, the J end by 5 bases, with 14 bases between. The germline CDR1 and CDR2 sequences are MNHEY and SVGAGI. The length of the CDR3 is 12 residues. CDR3 region: CATRRDRTEAFF. For the CDR3, the DNA is TGTGCCACCCGGAGGGATAGGACTGAAGCTTTCTTT.

The V and J genes are TRBV10-3 and TRBJ2-1; 15 bases align to TRBD2. The V gene's germline CDR1 is ENHRY and CDR2 SYGVKD. The CDR3 is made up of 19 amino acids. J was trimmed by 6 bases and V by 6 bases; bases with no gene match: 15. The CDR3 DNA follows: TGTGCCATCAGCGAGACTCGGGGACTAGCGGGAGGAGGGGGCAATGAGCAGTTCTTC. Its protein is CAISETRGLAGGGGNEQFF.

The chain carries TRBV19 and TRBJ2-1; a weak D match, TRBD1 (6 bases). This CDR3 spans 12 amino acids. Germline V gives CDR1 LNHDA, CDR2 SQIVND (reference sequence). V was trimmed by 3 bases and J by 9 bases, leaving 9 bases between them. For the CDR3, the DNA is TGTGCCAGTAGTATTCAGGGGCTTGAGCAGTTCTTC. Protein sequence: CASSIQGLEQFF.

The genes are TRBV18 and TRBJ1-2; TRBD1 aligns across 9 bases. The CDR3 totals 15 residues. The germline V gene has CDR1 KGHSH and CDR2 LQKENI. Germline trimming cut 1 base from V and 2 bases from J; bases unmatched to any gene: 2. CDR3 bases: TGTGCCAGCTCACCACAGACAGGGGGGAACTATGGCTACACCTTC. Translated: CASSPQTGGNYGYTF.